These 2 T cell receptor beta chains came from one sample sequenced in a study of shared clonotypes between healthy human individuals. Terminally differentiated effector memory CD45RA+ cells were excluded by CCR7 positive selection of CD45RO-negative cells. The assay was immunoSEQ multiplex PCR, and TCRdb's table has in-frame clones only and misses some. The sample lists some 2.1 million clones; around 93% were seen once. The sample comprised naive CD8+ T cells from PBMCs. The receptors originated from a man in his late teens or twenties in good health. Some clones in this sample may be carry-over from other donors' samples.

This clone occurred once. The CDR3 DNA is TGTGCCAGCAGACGGGACAGAGAATACGAGCAGTACTTC. It specifies CASRRDREYEQYF. The chain is built from TRBV27 and TRBJ2-7; 7 bases are a match to TRBD1. With V trimmed by 6 bases and J by 4 bases, 6 bases remained unmatched. Germline CDR1 reads MNHEY; CDR2 reads SMNVEV (reference sequence). The length of the CDR3 is 13 residues.

The genes are TRBV28 and TRBJ2-1; the D is unclear. V lost 4 bases and J lost 4, with 8 bases in between. CDR1 is MDHEN, CDR2 SYDVKM, per germline. The CDR3 has 13 amino acids. For the CDR3, the DNA is TGTGCCAGCAGTTGGCAGAATTACAATGAGCAGTTCTTC. This sequence encodes CASSWQNYNEQFF.